This T cell receptor (beta chain) is from a study of cytotoxic CD8 clonotypes in ibrutinib-treated CLL. The study's findings and limits: Samples were collected at differing times from sustained-remission and progressing patients.

The table lists this clone with a few counts. Its antigen is not known. Clones were sequenced by immunoSEQ multiplex PCR, and TCRdb holds only the in-frame ones, with some missing. Of about 300,000 clones detected, 70% to 80% appear once; the ten largest clones hold roughly 5%. The sequence was obtained from a human donor with chronic lymphocytic leukemia. The specimen was PBMCs, collected at disease progression, from a patient treated with ibrutinib.

CDR3 region: CASRQTGMQNTNYGYTF. CDR3 coding DNA: TGTGCCAGCAGGCAGACAGGGATGCAGAACACGAACTATGGCTACACCTTC. This chain links TRBV2 with TRBJ1-2, with TRBD1 matching over 7 bases. Losses at the gene ends were 6 bases for V and 2 bases for J; bases not matched to a gene: 15. CDR3 length: 17 residues. The germline V gene encodes CDR1 SNHLY and CDR2 FYNNEI.